This note documents a single T cell receptor beta chain sequence. Its antigen is currently unknown. Amplification used 60 Vbeta primers and 13 Jbeta primers. Sequenced by immunoSEQ multiplex PCR; TCRdb stores in-frame clones only, minus some. The sample contains approximately 110,000 clones, 73% of which appear only once. The germline V gene has CDR1 MNHEY and CDR2 SVGAGI. V was pared by 6 bases and J by 0 bases, with 4 bases of the junction left unmatched. The CDR3 consists of 14 residues. This record comes from a study of cytomegalovirus exposure and HLA in healthy donors. Study summary: From donors who were HLA-typed, an early data release held around 80 million unique TCRs.

Overall study results and limits: There was a cluster of highly shared sequence variants that was likely a sequencing artifact. Later analysis identified a missense DCLRE1C variant that was linked to TCR beta V- and J-gene trimming.

The origin of this receptor is a woman under 40 in good health and CMV-seronegative. The sequenced sample was PBMCs. The V gene is TRBV6-5, the J gene TRBJ2-7; 8 bases are shared with TRBD1. The CDR3 loop reads CASSPGTGSYEQYF. In DNA form, the CDR3 reads TGTGCCAGCAGCCCCGGGACAGGCTCCTACGAGCAGTACTTC.